Listed here are 9 T cell receptor beta chains from one sample, sequenced in a study of identical twins. TCRdb fed the 5' RACE reads into MiXCR, producing one record per CDR3 protein. The data contain 550,000 to 700,000 distinct CDR3 sequences, 20% to 25% of them singletons. The sample was also reused in another study, on T cells expressing NK-cell markers.

The sequenced sample was PBMCs. The receptors were sampled from a woman under 30 in good health.

This chain links TRBV20-1 with TRBJ1-1; 9 nucleotides line up with TRBD1. V gave up 6 bases and J gave up 3 bases; unmatched junction bases: 8. Looked up from germline, CDR1 is DFQATT and CDR2 is SNEGSKA (reference sequence). The CDR3 runs to 14 residues. CDR3 in amino acids: CSASEQGADTEAFF. The CDR3 coding sequence is TGCAGTGCGAGCGAACAGGGGGCAGACACTGAAGCTTTCTTT.

As for this clonotype: The junction and the germline gene differ at one end; a read error may be behind it. V gene TRBV6-1 combines with J gene TRBJ2-7; 10 bases line up with TRBD2. Germline V lookup: CDR1 MNHNS, CDR2 SASEGT. There are 16 residues in the CDR3. The CDR3 nucleotides are TGTGCCAGCAGCCACCACCTAGCGGGAGCCATCTACAAGCAGTACTTC. It encodes CASSHHLAGAIYKQYF.

This chain uses TRBV12-3 or TRBV12-4 with TRBJ2-1; D tentatively reads TRBD1 or TRBD2 (6 bases each). V lost 3 bases, J lost 0 bases, and 12 bases lay in between. This CDR3 is 16 amino acids long. CDR3: CASSLGGPPSYNEQFF. The CDR3 DNA reads as TGTGCCAGCAGTTTGGGGGGCCCCCCCTCCTACAATGAGCAGTTCTTC.

The chain carries TRBV9 and TRBJ2-5; TRBD2 might be the D (5 bases). V gave up 0 bases and J gave up 5 bases, with 14 bases separating them. The CDR3 spans 15 residues. Germline CDR1 SGDLS, CDR2 YYNGEE. CDR3 coding DNA: TGTGCCAGCAGCGTAGCGGCAGGACTTAAGGAGACCCAGTACTTC. It translates to CASSVAAGLKETQYF.

This clonotype was found a few times. J is TRBJ2-7 and V is TRBV12-3 or TRBV12-4, with D unresolved. CDR3 size: 15 residues. V lost 2 bases and J lost 2, with 13 bases in between. CDR3 coding DNA: TGTGCCAGCAGTTTAACTTTGAATATCCCCTACGAGCAGTACTTC. Its translation: CASSLTLNIPYEQYF.

Only a few counts were recorded for this clonotype. The chain joins TRBV5-1 to TRBJ2-5; D is uncertain. From germline, CDR1 is SGHRS and CDR2 YFSETQ. The CDR3 covers 12 residues. Deletions cut 1 base from V and 5 bases from J, with 6 bases between. CDR3 amino acids: CASSLNPETQYF. The CDR3 DNA reads as TGCGCCAGCAGCTTGAACCCGGAGACCCAGTACTTC. Drawing the rest from reference TRBV5-1 and TRBJ2-5, the complete variable domain is KAGVTQTPRYLIKTRGQQVTLSCSPISGHRSVSWYQQTPGQGLQFLFEYFSETQRNKGNFPGRFSGRQFSNSRSEMNVSTLELGDSALYLCASSLNPETQYFGPGTRLLVL.

The chain uses TRBV29-1 and TRBJ1-4; the D is unclear. The germline V gene has CDR1 SQVTM and CDR2 ANQGSEA. Trimming pared 4 bases from V and 6 bases from J, leaving 15 bases between. CDR3 length equals 14 residues. In DNA form, the CDR3 reads TGCAGCGTTGGTGAATTCGGCGGGCATGAAAAACTGTTTTTT. Its protein is CSVGEFGGHEKLFF.

The J gene is TRBJ2-7, the V gene TRBV3-1; 9 bases are a match to TRBD2. Losses at the gene ends were 7 bases for V and 7 bases for J; bases not matched to a gene: 11. Per germline, CDR1 LGHDT and CDR2 YNNKEL (reference sequence). CDR3 length equals 14 residues. The CDR3 DNA is TGTGCCAGCACCCCACTAGCGGGCACTCGGGAGCAGTACTTC. Translating gives CASTPLAGTREQYF.

The rearrangement links TRBV6-1 to TRBJ2-5, with 8 bases identical to TRBD2. This CDR3 has 16 residues. Looked up from germline, CDR1 is MNHNS and CDR2 is SASEGT. V was pared by 6 bases and J by 5 bases, with 14 bases of the junction left unmatched. The CDR3 loop reads CASRTAPGTRWETQYF. The DNA for the CDR3 is TGTGCCAGCAGAACCGCCCCCGGGACTAGATGGGAGACCCAGTACTTC.